The 32 T cell receptor beta chains presented below share a single source sample, sequenced in a study of T cells in Graves' hyperthyroidism and ophthalmopathy. Using RNA transcripts as the source, TCR beta CDR3 regions were amplified. With the HTBI primer set, the TCR CDR3 went through a first round of RT-PCR. MiXCR was run by TCRdb on the multiplex PCR reads, yielding one entry per CDR3 protein. The sample contains a few hundred thousand distinct CDR3 sequences, around 15% of which appear only once. Material for sequencing was blood. These receptors were taken from a woman aged 18-35 years with Graves' hyperthyroidism.

Ten or more counts support this clonotype. This chain joins TRBV28 and TRBJ1-1, with 9 bases that match TRBD1. The CDR3 consists of 14 residues. Per the germline V gene, CDR1 is MDHEN and CDR2 is SYDVKM. V lost 6 bases to trimming and J lost 2 bases; unmatched junction nucleotides: 4. The CDR3 bases are TGTGCCAGCAGGGGACAGGGCGGAAACACTGAAGCTTTCTTT. Residues: CASRGQGGNTEAFF.

As DNA, the CDR3 is TGTGCCAGCTCGACAGGGGGCTTTAGCACTGAAGCTTTCTTT. This translates into CASSTGGFSTEAFF. This chain uses TRBV19 with TRBJ1-1, with 10 nucleotides matching TRBD1. V shed 9 bases, J shed 4 bases, and the junction held 8 bases outside the gene matches. Germline CDR1 and CDR2: LNHDA and SQIVND (reference sequence). This CDR3 has 14 amino acids.

The chain links TRBV7-8 to TRBJ2-2; either TRBD1 or TRBD2 may fit D (5 bases each). CDR1 is SGHVS and CDR2 is FQNEAQ in the germline V gene. Trimming removed 5 bases from V and 6 bases from J, with 19 bases in between. The CDR3 totals 16 residues. The CDR3 is CASSKTGPPRPGELFF. In DNA form, the CDR3 reads TGTGCCAGCAGCAAAACGGGACCCCCTAGGCCCGGGGAGCTGTTTTTT.

The chain has TRBV28 and TRBJ2-7, with D unresolved. The CDR3 covers 14 residues. Trimming removed 6 bases from V and 1 base from J, with 13 bases in between. Germline-derived CDR1 and CDR2 are MDHEN and SYDVKM. CDR3: CASRRITVSYEQYF. The CDR3 DNA reads as TGTGCCAGCAGGAGAATTACAGTTTCCTACGAGCAGTACTTC. Based on the CDR3 plus reference TRBV28 and TRBJ2-7, the full variable domain is DVKVTQSSRYLVKRTGEKVFLECVQDMDHENMFWYRQDPGLGLRLIYFSYDVKMKEKGDIPEGYSVSREKKERFSLILESASTNQTSMYLCASRRITVSYEQYFGPGTRLTVT.

This clonotype was seen a handful of times. This chain links TRBV6-1 with TRBJ2-2; no definite D call. Germline V CDR1 and CDR2: MNHNS, SASEGT. The CDR3 has 15 amino acids. V was clipped by 6 bases and J by 4 bases, with 15 bases between them. CDR3 coding DNA: TGTGCCAGCAGGTGGAGACTTGAGGCCACCGGGGAGCTGTTTTTT. It yields the protein CASRWRLEATGELFF.

Many counts were recorded for this clonotype. The chain employs TRBV28 and TRBJ1-5; D is undetermined. This CDR3 spans 16 amino acids. In germline, CDR1 is MDHEN, CDR2 SYDVKM. The CDR3 sequence is CASFPAAGNSNQPQHF. CDR3 DNA sequence: TGTGCATCATTCCCTGCGGCGGGGAATAGCAATCAGCCCCAGCATTTT.

This clonotype was seen more than once but under ten times. This may stem from a read error, because a much larger clone lies one nucleotide away. DNA for the CDR3: TGTGCCGGCAGCTTACAGGGGGGGTACGAGCAGTACTTC. This translates into CAGSLQGGYEQYF. The rearrangement uses TRBV7-3 and TRBJ2-7; weak D call: TRBD1 (8 bases). The length of the CDR3 is 13 residues. The germline CDR1 and CDR2 sequences are SGHTA and FQGTGA.

This clonotype was counted between two and nine times. This may come from a read error, since a much larger clone is one base off. The gene calls are TRBV30 and TRBJ2-4; TRBD2 aligns across 10 bases. Per germline, CDR1 GTSNPN and CDR2 SVGIG (reference sequence). This CDR3 comprises 14 residues. The CDR3 protein is CAFALAGAKSIQYF. The CDR3 region has the DNA TGTGCCTTCGCTCTAGCGGGAGCCAAAAGCATTCAGTACTTC.

This clonotype was counted only a few times. The V call is TRBV28, the J call TRBJ2-4; no firm D call. CDR1 and CDR2 (germline): MDHEN, SYDVKM. The CDR3 spans 17 residues. V dropped 8 bases and J dropped 2 bases, with 22 bases sitting between them. CDR3 residues: CASEAHLNLETKNIQYF. The CDR3 DNA follows: TGTGCCAGCGAAGCCCATCTAAACTTGGAGACCAAAAACATTCAGTACTTC.

In this sample, this clonotype turned up many times. V gene TRBV3-1 combines with J gene TRBJ2-1; the match to TRBD2 covers 11 bases. The V gene end was trimmed by 2 bases and the J gene end by 7 bases; junction bases not matched to a gene: 7. CDR3 size: 16 residues. Germline loops: CDR1 LGHDT, CDR2 YNNKEL (reference sequence). CDR3 sequence (DNA): TGTGCCAGCAGCCAATTTTTAGCGGGAGGGGAAAATGAGCAGTTCTTC. Its protein product is CASSQFLAGGENEQFF.

The sample holds many counts of this clonotype. The chain links TRBV28 to TRBJ2-3; no reliable D call. CDR3 length: 13 amino acids. V was trimmed by 4 bases and J by 1 base, leaving 6 bases between them. The germline V gene encodes CDR1 MDHEN and CDR2 SYDVKM. The CDR3 sequence: CASSSPRTDTQYF. CDR3 DNA sequence: TGTGCCAGCAGTTCCCCCCGCACAGATACGCAGTATTTT.

This clonotype was detected ten times or more. V and J are TRBV20-1 and TRBJ2-3, with 11 nucleotides matching TRBD2. CDR3 length: 16 amino acids. Trimming took 4 bases from V and 2 from J; bases not matched to a gene: 8. Germline V gives CDR1 DFQATT, CDR2 SNEGSKA (reference sequence). The CDR3 coding sequence is TGCAGTGCTACCCCAAGACTAGCGGGAATCACAGATACGCAGTATTTT. This sequence encodes CSATPRLAGITDTQYF.

Concerning this clonotype: This may be a read error: a much more frequent sequence differs by one nucleotide. The chain's CDR3 is CASGLSTGRPSKQYF. CDR3 in DNA: TGTGCCAGCGGTTTATCGACCGGGAGACCCTCGAAGCAGTACTTC. V is TRBV27 and J is TRBJ2-7, with D tentatively TRBD2 (6 bases). The CDR3 has 15 residues. The germline V gene has CDR1 MNHEY and CDR2 SMNVEV (reference sequence).

As concerns this clonotype: Relative to the germline gene, one junction end is altered; a read error may explain this. This chain connects TRBV6-2 or TRBV6-3 to TRBJ1-5; D perhaps matches TRBD1 (5 bases). Germline assignment: CDR1 MNHEY and CDR2 SVGEGT. The CDR3 runs to 15 residues. CDR3 loop: CTSAPEGSGGQPQHF. The CDR3 DNA reads TGTACCAGCGCCCCCGAGGGGAGCGGAGGTCAGCCCCAGCATTTT.

This clonotype has ten or more counts. The genes are TRBV11-2 and TRBJ2-1; 8 bases fit TRBD2. This CDR3 is 15 amino acids long. After removal of 5 bases from V and 3 bases from J, the junction contained 6 bases not matched to a gene. Germline values: CDR1 SGHAT, CDR2 FQNNGV. CDR3 nucleotides: TGTGCCAGCAGCCCGCGCAGCGGGAGCTACAATGAGCAGTTCTTC. Translation gives CASSPRSGSYNEQFF.

This clonotype was recorded a few times. The V and J genes are TRBV7-9 and TRBJ2-3, with TRBD2 matching over 16 bases. The trim removed 6 bases at V and 5 bases at J, leaving 8 bases unmatched. Germline-derived CDR1 and CDR2 are SEHNR and FQNEAQ (reference sequence). The CDR3 runs 17 residues. CDR3 nucleotides: TGTGCCAGCAGTCAAGGGACTAGCGGGAGGGCCATAGATACGCAGTATTTT. Encoded protein: CASSQGTSGRAIDTQYF.

In its sample, this clonotype was seen many times. The genes are TRBV12-3 or TRBV12-4 and TRBJ1-1, with D uncertain. CDR3 length: 12 amino acids. V dropped 6 bases and J dropped 6 bases, with 11 bases sitting between them. This CDR3 is CASSFTEAEAFF. CDR3 in DNA: TGTGCCAGCAGCTTCACAGAAGCTGAAGCTTTCTTT.

The table lists this clonotype with a few counts. V gene TRBV19 combines with J gene TRBJ2-1; the D gene is possibly TRBD2 (6 bases). V shed 6 bases and J shed 5 bases, with 17 bases lying between them. Germline-derived CDR1 and CDR2 are LNHDA and SQIVND (reference sequence). This CDR3 region has 15 residues. The CDR3 is CASRSGARSHNEQFF. CDR3 coding DNA: TGTGCCAGTAGATCGGGAGCTAGATCCCACAATGAGCAGTTCTTC.

J is TRBJ1-4 and V is TRBV19, with 10 bases identical to TRBD1. The V gene end was trimmed by 6 bases and the J gene end by 8 bases; junction bases not matched to a gene: 12. The CDR3 extends over 16 amino acids. Germline V gene sequence: CDR1 LNHDA, CDR2 SQIVND (reference sequence). In DNA form, the CDR3 reads TGTGCCAGTAGCCAATGGGACAGGGGAGGGAGCGAAAAACTGTTTTTT. This gives the protein CASSQWDRGGSEKLFF.

This clonotype showed up just a few times. The chain has TRBV14 and TRBJ2-2; 9 bases align to TRBD2. This CDR3 spans 16 amino acids. V lost 0 bases to trimming and J lost 5 bases; unmatched junction nucleotides: 4. Germline V gene lookup returns CDR1 SGHDN and CDR2 FVKESK. The CDR3 DNA is TGTGCCAGCAGCCAAGATCTAGCGGGATGGACCGGGGAGCTGTTTTTT. Translation gives CASSQDLAGWTGELFF. Supplemented by reference TRBV14 and TRBJ2-2, the full variable domain reads EAGVTQFPSHSVIEKGQTVTLRCDPISGHDNLYWYRRVMGKEIKFLLHFVKESKQDESGMPNNRFLAERTGGTYSTLKVQPAELEDSGVYFCASSQDLAGWTGELFFGEGSRLTVL.

The chain joins TRBV11-2 to TRBJ2-4, with 9 positions matching TRBD1. Trimming removed 6 bases from V and 9 bases from J; junction bases left unmatched: 6. CDR1 and CDR2 from the germline V gene are SGHAT and FQNNGV. There are 13 residues in the CDR3. The CDR3 here is CASSGTGIPIQYF. DNA for the CDR3: TGTGCCAGCAGTGGGACAGGGATTCCCATTCAGTACTTC.

The genes are TRBV7-9 and TRBJ1-4, with unresolved D. V was pared by 5 bases and J by 8 bases, with 15 bases between. The germline gives CDR1 SEHNR, CDR2 FQNEAQ (reference sequence). The CDR3 spans 14 residues. CDR3 nucleotides: TGTGCCAGCAGCCCTCAGAATGCAGGCGAAAAACTGTTTTTT. It specifies CASSPQNAGEKLFF.

Regarding this clonotype: A read error may explain this, as a much larger clone is one base away. The rearrangement links TRBV2 to TRBJ1-6, with D perhaps matching TRBD1 (6 bases). Trimming shortened V by 7 bases and J by 13 bases, and 17 bases separated the two germline ends. The CDR3 spans 13 residues. Germline V gives CDR1 SNHLY, CDR2 FYNNEI. The CDR3 protein is CASTRRQESPLHF. Here the CDR3 DNA reads TGTGCCAGCACTCGACGACAGGAATCGCCCCTCCACTTT.

This clonotype was seen many times. V gene TRBV30 combines with J gene TRBJ2-6; D may be TRBD1 (7 bases). In germline, CDR1 is GTSNPN, CDR2 SVGIG (reference sequence). With 1 base removed from V and 0 bases from J, the gap between germline ends came to 16 bases. This CDR3 is built from 18 residues. CDR3 in DNA: TGTGCCTGGAGTGGTGCGGGACAGCTCAGCTCTGGGGCCAACGTCCTGACTTTC. As protein: CAWSGAGQLSSGANVLTF.

A remark on this clonotype: One end of the junction varies from germline; a read error may be responsible. J is TRBJ1-3 and V is TRBV19; D is possibly TRBD1 (6 bases). CDR3 length: 13 amino acids. Germline CDR1 is LNHDA and CDR2 is SQIVND (reference sequence). CDR3 nucleotide sequence: TGTGCCAGTAGCGGGACATCTGAAAACACCATATATTTT. Protein product: CASSGTSENTIYF.

This clonotype has at least ten counts. This chain connects TRBV28 to TRBJ1-1, with D possibly being TRBD1 (5 bases). Germline V gene data show CDR1 as MDHEN and CDR2 as SYDVKM. Trimming shortened V by 10 bases and J by 1 base, and 13 bases separated the two germline ends. CDR3 length: 13 amino acids. The CDR3 protein is CATTYRSNTEAFF. The CDR3 DNA follows: TGTGCCACTACTTACAGGTCGAACACTGAAGCTTTCTTT. The whole variable domain, filled in from reference TRBV28 and TRBJ1-1, reads DVKVTQSSRYLVKRTGEKVFLECVQDMDHENMFWYRQDPGLGLRLIYFSYDVKMKEKGDIPEGYSVSREKKERFSLILESASTNQTSMYLCATTYRSNTEAFFGQGTRLTVV.

This clonotype was seen ten or more times. This chain joins TRBV9 and TRBJ2-1; either TRBD1 or TRBD2 may fit D (7 bases each). The germline V gene has CDR1 SGDLS and CDR2 YYNGEE. This CDR3 has 14 amino acids. V was trimmed by 4 bases and J by 7 bases, leaving 15 bases between them. The CDR3 here is CASSSAGGANEQFF. CDR3 coding DNA: TGTGCCAGCAGCTCCGCAGGGGGGGCTAATGAGCAGTTCTTC.

This clonotype was seen a few times. The chain recombines TRBV5-1 with TRBJ2-3, with 13 nucleotides matching TRBD2. Germline V gene sequence: CDR1 SGHRS, CDR2 YFSETQ. There are 17 residues in the CDR3. Trimming cost V 6 bases and J 6 bases; bases outside gene matches: 13. The CDR3 DNA reads as TGCGCCAGCACTTCGACTAGCGGGAGGAGGTGGTCCGATACGCAGTATTTT. Translated, it gives CASTSTSGRRWSDTQYF.

This clonotype was recorded many times. V gene TRBV11-2 combines with J gene TRBJ1-2, with D perhaps matching TRBD1 (5 bases). Looked up from germline, CDR1 is SGHAT and CDR2 is FQNNGV. V lost 3 bases, J lost 6 bases, and 8 bases lay in between. The CDR3 is made up of 12 amino acids. In DNA, the CDR3 is TGTGCCAGCAGCTTGGGACGGGATGGCTACACCTTC. As protein: CASSLGRDGYTF.

This clonotype was seen ten or more times. This chain links TRBV12-3 or TRBV12-4 with TRBJ1-5; no clear D gene. Between the trimmed V and J ends, which lost 6 bases and 0 bases, there was a span of 15 bases. The CDR3 is 16 residues long. The DNA for the CDR3 is TGTGCCAGCAGCCCACTCCGATTGGATAGCAATCAGCCCCAGCATTTT. Translation gives CASSPLRLDSNQPQHF.

Comment on this clonotype: A much more abundant neighbour one base away suggests this may be a read error. This chain uses TRBV12-3 or TRBV12-4 with TRBJ2-7; TRBD1 matches 8 bases. This CDR3 region has 12 residues. With V trimmed by 3 bases and J by 8 bases, 3 bases remained unmatched. CDR3 DNA: TGTGCCAGCAGTTTGACAGGGGATAAGCAGTACTTC. It is translated as CASSLTGDKQYF.

This clonotype was counted many times. The chain uses TRBV28 and TRBJ2-5; 12 nucleotides line up with TRBD2. The CDR3 contains 20 residues. Germline loops: CDR1 MDHEN, CDR2 SYDVKM. J was trimmed by 5 bases and V by 5 bases; bases with no gene match: 21. The CDR3 bases are TGTGCCAGCAGTGAGCCACGGACAGGGTCTAGCGGGAGGGCCGGGGAGACCCAGTACTTC. This encodes CASSEPRTGSSGRAGETQYF.